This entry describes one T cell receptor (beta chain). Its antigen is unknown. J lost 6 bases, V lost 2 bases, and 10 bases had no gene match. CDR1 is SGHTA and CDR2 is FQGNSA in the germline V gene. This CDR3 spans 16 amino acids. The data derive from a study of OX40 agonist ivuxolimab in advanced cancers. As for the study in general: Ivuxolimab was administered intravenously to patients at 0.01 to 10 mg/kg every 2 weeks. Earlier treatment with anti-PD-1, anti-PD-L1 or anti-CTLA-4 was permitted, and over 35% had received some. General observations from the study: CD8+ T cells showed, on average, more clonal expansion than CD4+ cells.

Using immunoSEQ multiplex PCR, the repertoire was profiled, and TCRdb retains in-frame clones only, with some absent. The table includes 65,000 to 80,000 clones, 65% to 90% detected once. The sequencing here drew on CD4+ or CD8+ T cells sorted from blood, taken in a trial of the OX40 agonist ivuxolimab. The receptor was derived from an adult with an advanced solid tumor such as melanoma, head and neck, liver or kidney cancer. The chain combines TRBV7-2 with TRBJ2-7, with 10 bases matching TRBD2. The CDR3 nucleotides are TGTGCCAGCAGCTTAATCCTTAGCGGGAGGCCGGGCGAGCAGTACTTC. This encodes CASSLILSGRPGEQYF.